This is a list of T cell receptor beta chains from one sample in a study of blood T cells in healthy people across ages. TCRdb independently ran MiXCR on the 5' RACE reads; one entry per CDR3 protein. The sample records more than 1 million distinct CDR3 sequences, 40% to 50% being singletons. The sample consisted of blood. These receptors were taken from a woman aged 55-70 years in good health. Each CDR3 is given with its conserved first and last residue. The D gene is left open where the match is weak. Expanded clones are given a class, and other clones once, few, many or no size at all.

D: NA
size: NA
J: TRBJ2-7
V: TRBV5-1
CDR3: CASSLTRGGNEQYF
DNA: TGCGCCAGCAGCTTAACCAGGGGCGGAAACGAGCAGTACTTC

D: TRBD1
size: once
J: TRBJ1-2
V: TRBV5-1
CDR3: CASSYETGTGGYYGYTF
DNA: TGCGCCAGCAGCTACGAAACCGGGACAGGGGGTTACTATGGCTACACCTTC

D: TRBD1
size: NA
J: TRBJ2-7
V: TRBV5-1
CDR3: CASSWTGASYEQYF
DNA: TGCGCCAGCAGTTGGACAGGGGCCTCCTACGAGCAGTACTTC

D: TRBD1
size: NA
J: TRBJ2-5
V: TRBV6-5
CDR3: CASSSGTGVQQYF
DNA: TGTGCCAGCAGTTCGGGGACAGGGGTGCAGCAGTACTTC

D: NA
size: NA
J: TRBJ2-7
V: TRBV20-1
CDR3: CSASEGGAKQYF
DNA: TGCAGTGCTAGCGAGGGGGGGGCGAAGCAGTACTTC

D: NA
size: NA
J: TRBJ1-1
V: TRBV10-3
CDR3: CAIRSVATNTEAFF
DNA: TGTGCCATCAGAAGCGTGGCCACTAACACTGAAGCTTTCTTT

D: NA
size: NA
J: TRBJ1-2
V: TRBV4-2
CDR3: CASSQAVYYGYTF
DNA: TGTGCCAGCAGCCAAGCAGTATACTATGGCTACACCTTC

D: NA
size: NA
J: TRBJ1-5
V: TRBV28
CDR3: CASRVRVDNQPQHF
DNA: TGTGCCAGCAGGGTAAGGGTTGACAATCAGCCCCAGCATTTT

D: TRBD1
size: few
J: TRBJ1-2
V: TRBV25-1
CDR3: CASRTGGQGQESCYGYTF
DNA: TGTGCCAGCAGGACCGGGGGACAGGGGCAAGAGTCTTGCTATGGCTACACCTTC

D: TRBD2
size: NA
J: TRBJ2-3
V: TRBV11-2
CDR3: CASSLVASGGLTDTQYF
DNA: TGTGCCAGCAGCTTAGTGGCTAGCGGGGGCCTCACAGATACGCAGTATTTT

D: TRBD1
size: NA
J: TRBJ2-7
V: TRBV6-5
CDR3: CASKRDRGPYEQYF
DNA: TGTGCCAGCAAACGGGACAGGGGGCCCTACGAGCAGTACTTC

D: NA
size: NA
J: TRBJ2-1
V: TRBV27
CDR3: CASSSSGAGNEQFF
DNA: TGTGCCAGCAGTTCCTCGGGGGCGGGCAATGAGCAGTTCTTC

D: NA
size: few
J: TRBJ2-6
V: TRBV9
CDR3: CASSATGFTSSSGANVLTF
DNA: TGTGCCAGCAGCGCTACAGGTTTTACTTCTAGCTCTGGGGCCAACGTCCTGACTTTC